This T cell receptor beta chain was recorded in a study of graft-versus-host responses after intestinal transplantation. About the research overall: Recipients received multivisceral, liver-intestinal, or isolated intestinal transplants. Tacrolimus and steroids were given for 2 to 4 years to all recipients after anti-thymocyte globulin induction. General observations from the study: Allograft graft-versus-host to host-versus-graft clonal ratios ran high in patients with graft-donor T cell macrochimerism. Present in recipient marrow, GvH clones included some that appeared first in ileum or blood.

Of note for this clone: Its antigen is unknown.

The J segment lost 8 bases and the V segment lost 9 bases, leaving 4 bases of the junction unmatched. Germline V CDR1 and CDR2: SNHLY, FYNNEI. The CDR3 length is 12 residues. Profiled with immunoSEQ multiplex PCR; TCRdb holds only in-frame clones, not every one. The profile covers about 80,000 clones, with roughly 90% appearing a single time and roughly 0.72% taken by the ten largest. This TCR came from a human patient who received an intestinal transplant, so some T cells may come from the graft donor. This chain links TRBV2 with TRBJ1-6; 7 bases fit TRBD1. Sequencing was performed on PBMCs, taken 98 days after intestinal transplantation. CDR3 sequence (DNA): TGTGCCAGAAAGGGGGCCGATTCACCCCTCCACTTT. Translated: CARKGADSPLHF.